A selection of T cell receptor beta chains follows, all from one sample in a study of early T cells in non-severe SARS-CoV-2 infection. TCRdb passed the 5' RACE reads through MiXCR, listing each CDR3 protein once. The sample includes about 61,000 distinct CDR3 sequences, 12% seen only once; the top ten take 1% to 1.5%. Material: whole blood, obtained at baseline. These receptors originate from an adult who was a healthcare worker with PCR-confirmed SARS-CoV-2 infection or an uninfected control (not recorded which). The donor label of this sample is uncertain. Both conserved end residues are part of each CDR3. Each record gives: CDR3 DNA, CDR3 protein, clone size, D gene, J gene, V gene. A D gene is named only where the DNA matches it firmly. Some rows mark clone size as missing; the rest say once, few, many or name a class of expanded clone.

CDR3nt: TGTGCCAGCAGGGCTAGCGGGGGGTACAATGAGCAGTTCTTC; CDR3aa: CASRASGGYNEQFF; abundance: .; d_gene: TRBD2; j_gene: TRBJ2-1; v_gene: TRBV6-1
CDR3nt: TGTGCCAGCAGCTTCCTCCTAAGGGCACAGGGGAGGAGGAATGGCTACACCTTC; CDR3aa: CASSFLLRAQGRRNGYTF; abundance: many; d_gene: TRBD1; j_gene: TRBJ1-2; v_gene: TRBV7-9
CDR3nt: TGCAGTGCTCTAGCGGGCATTTCCTACAATGAGCAGTTCTTC; CDR3aa: CSALAGISYNEQFF; abundance: many; d_gene: TRBD2; j_gene: TRBJ2-1; v_gene: TRBV20-1
CDR3nt: TGTGCCAGCAGCTTAGGAGCGGGGGTTTCCAATGAGCAGTTCTTC; CDR3aa: CASSLGAGVSNEQFF; abundance: few; d_gene: TRBD2; j_gene: TRBJ2-1; v_gene: TRBV5-8
CDR3nt: TGTGCCAGCAGCCCCGGAGGGCGGGGGGGCCGAGGAGATACGCAGTATTTT; CDR3aa: CASSPGGRGGRGDTQYF; abundance: few; d_gene: TRBD2; j_gene: TRBJ2-3; v_gene: TRBV5-4
CDR3nt: TGTGCCAGCAGTTGGGACGCCAACACCGGGGAGCTGTTTTTT; CDR3aa: CASSWDANTGELFF; abundance: few; d_gene: .; j_gene: TRBJ2-2; v_gene: TRBV5-4
CDR3nt: TGCGCCAGCAGCCAAGGGAACAGGGGGCCCCAAGAGACCCAGTACTTC; CDR3aa: CASSQGNRGPQETQYF; abundance: .; d_gene: TRBD1; j_gene: TRBJ2-5; v_gene: TRBV4-1
CDR3nt: TGCGCCAGCAGCCCCGCAGGGTATAGCAATCAGCCCCAGCATTTT; CDR3aa: CASSPAGYSNQPQHF; abundance: .; d_gene: .; j_gene: TRBJ1-5; v_gene: TRBV5-1
CDR3nt: TGTGCCACCTGGGACAGGGGTGAAGACTATGGCTACACCTTC; CDR3aa: CATWDRGEDYGYTF; abundance: few; d_gene: TRBD1; j_gene: TRBJ1-2; v_gene: TRBV27
CDR3nt: TGCAGTGCTGTTCGACAGGGGGCCCCACCAGGGACCCAGTACTTC; CDR3aa: CSAVRQGAPPGTQYF; abundance: few; d_gene: TRBD1; j_gene: TRBJ2-5; v_gene: TRBV20-1
CDR3nt: TGTGCCACCAGTGATCCTACAAGACTAGCGGGGGGCCACAATGAGCAGTTCTTC; CDR3aa: CATSDPTRLAGGHNEQFF; abundance: many; d_gene: TRBD2; j_gene: TRBJ2-1; v_gene: TRBV24-1
CDR3nt: TGCGCCAGCAGCCAAGATGGGGGAACTAGGACGGCAGATACGCAGTATTTT; CDR3aa: CASSQDGGTRTADTQYF; abundance: .; d_gene: .; j_gene: TRBJ2-3; v_gene: TRBV4-1
CDR3nt: TGCGCCAGCAGGGACAGTAGCAACTATGGCTACACCTTC; CDR3aa: CASRDSSNYGYTF; abundance: few; d_gene: .; j_gene: TRBJ1-2; v_gene: TRBV10-2
CDR3nt: TGTGCCAGCAGCTTGGCGGGGGCAAATACGCAGTATTTT; CDR3aa: CASSLAGANTQYF; abundance: .; d_gene: .; j_gene: TRBJ2-3; v_gene: TRBV7-2
CDR3nt: TGTGCCAGCAGTGGACAGGGTGACAATCAGCCCCAGCATTTT; CDR3aa: CASSGQGDNQPQHF; abundance: .; d_gene: TRBD1; j_gene: TRBJ1-5; v_gene: TRBV2
CDR3nt: TGTGCCAGCAGCCAGAACATGAACACTGAAGCTTTCTTT; CDR3aa: CASSQNMNTEAFF; abundance: many; d_gene: .; j_gene: TRBJ1-1; v_gene: TRBV14
CDR3nt: TGTGCCAGCAGCTACAGTTCAGGGGAGACCCAGTACTTC; CDR3aa: CASSYSSGETQYF; abundance: many; d_gene: .; j_gene: TRBJ2-5; v_gene: TRBV7-7
CDR3nt: TGTGCCAGCAGCTCGGGGCACAGGGATATTGTTGAAAAACTGTTTTTT; CDR3aa: CASSSGHRDIVEKLFF; abundance: .; d_gene: .; j_gene: TRBJ1-4; v_gene: TRBV11-2
CDR3nt: TGTGCCAGCACTAGGACATCTAACTATGGCTACACCTTC; CDR3aa: CASTRTSNYGYTF; abundance: .; d_gene: .; j_gene: TRBJ1-2; v_gene: TRBV6-1
CDR3nt: TGTGCCAGTCGGGAGACAGCAGTTTACAATGAGCAGTTCTTC; CDR3aa: CASRETAVYNEQFF; abundance: many; d_gene: .; j_gene: TRBJ2-1; v_gene: TRBV19
CDR3nt: TGTGCCAGCAGCTCAAGACACACTAGCGGGTTACCCCCTGAGCAGTTCTTC; CDR3aa: CASSSRHTSGLPPEQFF; abundance: few; d_gene: TRBD2; j_gene: TRBJ2-1; v_gene: TRBV5-4
CDR3nt: TGCGCCAGCAGCCAAGATAGGACAGGGGTGACTAGCACAGATACGCAGTATTTT; CDR3aa: CASSQDRTGVTSTDTQYF; abundance: .; d_gene: TRBD1; j_gene: TRBJ2-3; v_gene: TRBV4-1
CDR3nt: TGTGCCAGCAGAAAGACGGGACATATGAACACTGAAGCTTTCTTT; CDR3aa: CASRKTGHMNTEAFF; abundance: .; d_gene: .; j_gene: TRBJ1-1; v_gene: TRBV2
CDR3nt: TGCGCCAGCAGTGACAGTGGATATACGCAGTATTTT; CDR3aa: CASSDSGYTQYF; abundance: .; d_gene: .; j_gene: TRBJ2-3; v_gene: TRBV10-1
CDR3nt: TGTGCTGAAAGCAGAGGGGTTGGGGCTGGGGCTTTCTTT; CDR3aa: CAESRGVGAGAFF; abundance: few; d_gene: .; j_gene: TRBJ1-1; v_gene: TRBV2
CDR3nt: TGCGCCAGCAGCCAAAACAGGGGGGCCGATGGCTACACCTTC; CDR3aa: CASSQNRGADGYTF; abundance: .; d_gene: TRBD1; j_gene: TRBJ1-2; v_gene: TRBV4-1
CDR3nt: TGTGCCACCACAGGGGGCACAGAGACCCAGTACTTC; CDR3aa: CATTGGTETQYF; abundance: .; d_gene: TRBD1; j_gene: TRBJ2-5; v_gene: TRBV6-1
CDR3nt: TGTGCCAGCAGTTTAAGGAGGGCAGAGAATTCACCCCTCCACTTT; CDR3aa: CASSLRRAENSPLHF; abundance: few; d_gene: .; j_gene: TRBJ1-6; v_gene: TRBV12-3/TRBV12-4
CDR3nt: TGCGCCAGCAGCTTCCAGGGGCAAGAGACCCAGTACTTC; CDR3aa: CASSFQGQETQYF; abundance: few; d_gene: .; j_gene: TRBJ2-5; v_gene: TRBV5-1
CDR3nt: TGCAGCGTTGAAGTAAGGACAGTCCACACAGATACGCAGTATTTT; CDR3aa: CSVEVRTVHTDTQYF; abundance: few; d_gene: .; j_gene: TRBJ2-3; v_gene: TRBV29-1
CDR3nt: TGCGCCAGCAGCCAAGTTGGACGCTATGGCTACACCTTC; CDR3aa: CASSQVGRYGYTF; abundance: few; d_gene: .; j_gene: TRBJ1-2; v_gene: TRBV4-1
CDR3nt: TGTGCCAGCTCGCGGGGCAATCAGCCCCAGCATTTT; CDR3aa: CASSRGNQPQHF; abundance: few; d_gene: .; j_gene: TRBJ1-5; v_gene: TRBV6-5
CDR3nt: TGTGCCAGCAGCACAACAAGCGGGGGAAGTCAGCCCCAGCATTTT; CDR3aa: CASSTTSGGSQPQHF; abundance: few; d_gene: .; j_gene: TRBJ1-5; v_gene: TRBV27
CDR3nt: TGCAGCGCTTTACTAGCGGGGTACGATACAGATACGCAGTATTTT; CDR3aa: CSALLAGYDTDTQYF; abundance: once; d_gene: TRBD2; j_gene: TRBJ2-3; v_gene: TRBV29-1
CDR3nt: TGTGCCAGCAGCGCCCACCTTGATTGGAATGAGCAGTTCTTC; CDR3aa: CASSAHLDWNEQFF; abundance: few; d_gene: .; j_gene: TRBJ2-1; v_gene: TRBV7-6
CDR3nt: TGTGCCAGCACCAGTCAGGCTCAAGAGACCCAGTACTTC; CDR3aa: CASTSQAQETQYF; abundance: .; d_gene: .; j_gene: TRBJ2-5; v_gene: TRBV6-2/TRBV6-3
CDR3nt: TGTGCCAGCAGCCTCCGGGGACGGGATTACTCTGGGGCCAACGTCCTGACTTTC; CDR3aa: CASSLRGRDYSGANVLTF; abundance: .; d_gene: .; j_gene: TRBJ2-6; v_gene: TRBV7-6